This passage covers 2 T cell receptor beta chains from one sample sequenced in a study of tissue T cells after allogeneic stem cell transplantation. Libraries were prepared by immunoSEQ multiplex PCR; TCRdb keeps only in-frame clonotypes and omits some of them. The data show around 2,200 clones, with around 74% seen just once and 5.5% to 6.5% held by the top ten. Here the sequenced sample was ileal tissue, taken at autopsy. These receptor sequences come from a male patient aged 35-75 years with steroid-refractory graft-versus-host disease after an allogeneic stem cell transplant. A subset of T cells may come from the graft donor.

The J gene is TRBJ2-1, the V gene TRBV11-3, with TRBD1 matching over 8 bases. After removal of 4 bases from V and 1 base from J, the junction contained 3 bases not matched to a gene. Germline V gene lookup returns CDR1 SGHNT and CDR2 YENEEA. The CDR3 has 15 residues. CDR3 amino acids: CASSSGTGSYNEQFF. The DNA of the CDR3 is TGTGCCAGCAGCTCGGGGACAGGTTCCTACAATGAGCAGTTCTTC.

The chain employs TRBV27 and TRBJ1-2; unclear D gene. This CDR3 spans 13 amino acids. V was cut by 5 bases and J by 4 bases, with 11 bases left in between. Germline V gene lookup returns CDR1 MNHEY and CDR2 SMNVEV (reference sequence). The CDR3 DNA reads TGTGCCAGCAGTCACAAAGAAAGCTATGGCTACACCTTC. Translating gives CASSHKESYGYTF.